One and the same sample provided the 20 T cell receptor beta chains below, sequenced in a study of post-analysis software for immune sequencing data. These receptors have no known antigen. Unique-molecular-identifier-tagged TCR beta cDNA libraries were used. TCRdb passed the PCR reads through MiXCR, listing each CDR3 protein once. The data contain 380,000 or so distinct CDR3 sequences, around a third of them singletons. Study-wide results and caveats: Controls showed lower frequencies than patients for roughly 5 TRBV segments, and TRBV5-6, TRBV5-1 and TRBV20-1 were among these.

The sequencing sample was made of blood. Source of these receptors: a girl between 10 and 17 years old with multiple sclerosis.

The CDR3 loop reads CASSLAGEAFF. The CDR3 nucleotides are TGTGCCAGCAGCTTAGCGGGAGAAGCTTTCTTT. The V and J genes are TRBV11-2 and TRBJ1-1; D unresolved. The CDR3 extends over 11 amino acids. The germline V gene has CDR1 SGHAT and CDR2 FQNNGV. V gave up 1 base and J gave up 8 bases, with 5 bases separating them.

This clonotype came up a few times. The chain has TRBV3-1 and TRBJ2-7, with D tentatively TRBD1 (6 bases). The J call may be wrong; the DNA end is better matched by TRBJ2-5. In germline, CDR1 is LGHDT, CDR2 YNNKEL (reference sequence). The CDR3 is made up of 17 amino acids. As DNA, the CDR3 is TGTGCCAGCAGCCTGGGGGCCTCCTCCGCACCGGAAGAGACCCAGTACTTC. Translating it yields CASSLGASSAPEETQYF.

In regard to this clonotype: A much bigger clone sits one base away, suggesting this may be a read error. This rearrangement joins TRBV7-2 to TRBJ2-7, with TRBD1 identical over 9 bases. Germline V lookup: CDR1 SGHTA, CDR2 FQGNSA. The CDR3 runs to 15 residues. This CDR3 reads CAGSPTAGQGYEQYF. The CDR3 DNA sequence: TGTGCCGGCAGCCCCACGGCGGGACAGGGCTACGAGCAGTACTTC.

This clonotype was seen more than once but under ten times. This chain joins TRBV27 and TRBJ2-1; TRBD1 matches 10 bases. The V segment lost 5 bases and the J segment 5 bases; nucleotides outside the gene matches: 6. CDR1 and CDR2 (germline): MNHEY, SMNVEV (reference sequence). This CDR3 has 15 amino acids. CDR3: CASSQSGTGDNEQFF. The CDR3 DNA reads as TGTGCCAGCAGTCAGTCCGGGACAGGGGACAATGAGCAGTTCTTC.

The chain employs TRBV2 and TRBJ2-3; TRBD1 might be the D (5 bases). The CDR3 has 14 residues. Germline V gene lookup returns CDR1 SNHLY and CDR2 FYNNEI. V shed 8 bases and J shed 3 bases, with 15 bases lying between them. In DNA, the CDR3 is TGTGCCAGCCTTATTCAGGGTTTGACAGATACGCAGTATTTT. Translation gives CASLIQGLTDTQYF.

This clonotype appeared a single time. The chain links TRBV13 to TRBJ1-1; D gene ambiguous. The V gene lost 6 bases and the J gene lost 0 bases, with 8 bases spanning the gap. This CDR3 contains 13 residues. Looked up from germline, CDR1 is PRHDT and CDR2 is FYEKMQ (reference sequence). The CDR3 region has the DNA TGTGCCAGCAGTGTTCGGTTGAACACTGAAGCTTTCTTT. This translates into CASSVRLNTEAFF.

The sample holds a few counts of this clonotype. V and J are TRBV10-1 and TRBJ2-7; 9 bases are a match to TRBD1. This CDR3 is 15 amino acids long. The V and J ends lost 3 bases and 3 bases, in that order; junction bases with no gene match: 6. CDR1 and CDR2 (germline): WNHNN, SYGVQD (reference sequence). CDR3 residues: CASSESGTGIYEQYF. Here the CDR3 DNA reads TGCGCCAGCAGTGAATCTGGGACAGGGATCTACGAGCAGTACTTC.

The rearrangement joins TRBV6-2 or TRBV6-3 to TRBJ2-3, with 9 bases matching TRBD2. CDR3 length: 14 amino acids. Germline-derived CDR1 and CDR2 are MNHEY and SVGEGT. Trimming at V came to 5 bases and at J to 4 bases, leaving 4 bases not matched to a gene. CDR3 in amino acids: CASSRAGGPDTQYF. The CDR3 region has the DNA TGTGCCAGCAGTCGAGCGGGGGGCCCAGATACGCAGTATTTT.

The chain joins TRBV20-1 to TRBJ2-4; possible D gene TRBD2, 5 bases. Germline-derived CDR1 and CDR2 are DFQATT and SNEGSKA (reference sequence). CDR3 size: 14 residues. With 0 bases removed from V and 8 bases from J, the gap between germline ends came to 14 bases. The CDR3 reads CSARDKGPADIQYF. CDR3 sequence (DNA): TGCAGTGCTAGAGATAAAGGGCCAGCGGACATTCAGTACTTC.

This clonotype appeared a few times. This chain joins TRBV25-1 and TRBJ2-3, with 8 bases aligning to TRBD1. This CDR3 has 16 amino acids. CDR1 and CDR2 (germline): MGHDK, SYGVNS. Trimming took 3 bases from V and 3 from J; bases not matched to a gene: 8. This CDR3 is CASSDPRTGITDTQYF. The DNA for the CDR3 is TGTGCCAGCAGTGATCCCCGGACAGGGATTACAGATACGCAGTATTTT.

In this sample, this clonotype turned up once. The chain employs TRBV7-6 and TRBJ2-5; 9 nucleotides line up with TRBD2. The CDR3 is 17 residues long. After removal of 2 bases from V and 7 bases from J, the junction contained 14 bases not matched to a gene. Germline assignment: CDR1 SGHVS and CDR2 FNYEAQ. Written as DNA, the CDR3 is TGTGCCAGCAGCTTAAAGGGCGGGGGGGCCCCAAGACGGACCCAGTACTTC. Its protein is CASSLKGGGAPRRTQYF. Looking up the rest from reference TRBV7-6 and TRBJ2-5 gives the full variable domain: GAGVSQSPRYKVTKRGQDVALRCDPISGHVSLYWYRQALGQGPEFLTYFNYEAQQDKSGLPNDRFSAERPEGSISTLTIQRTEQRDSAMYRCASSLKGGGAPRRTQYFGPGTRLLVL.

The rearrangement joins TRBV5-1 to TRBJ2-1; 8 bases fit TRBD2. The CDR3 has 16 amino acids. In germline, CDR1 is SGHRS, CDR2 YFSETQ. The J segment lost 8 bases and the V segment lost 2 bases, leaving 12 bases of the junction unmatched. CDR3 sequence (DNA): TGCGCCAGCAGCTTCGTAATGGGCGGGGGGTTCGATGAGCAGTTCTTC. This encodes CASSFVMGGGFDEQFF.

This chain links TRBV6-1 with TRBJ1-2; D is possibly TRBD1 (5 bases). CDR1 and CDR2 from the germline V gene are MNHNS and SASEGT. The CDR3 extends over 11 amino acids. V gave up 3 bases and J gave up 9 bases, with 8 bases separating them. The CDR3 region has the DNA TGTGCCAGCAGTGACGAGGGACGCTACACCTTC. It is translated as CASSDEGRYTF.

This clonotype has only a few counts. The chain has TRBV5-1 and TRBJ2-7; D is unclear. Trimming took 5 bases from V and 0 from J, leaving 15 bases between them. Germline V lookup: CDR1 SGHRS, CDR2 YFSETQ. This CDR3 contains 15 residues. The CDR3: CASSLQPSSSYEQYF. As DNA, the CDR3 is TGCGCCAGCAGTTTGCAACCGTCCAGCTCCTACGAGCAGTACTTC.

This clonotype was observed a few times. The CDR3 reads CASSPGQASYEQYF. CDR3 in DNA: TGTGCCAGCAGCCCTGGACAGGCCTCCTACGAGCAGTACTTC. The gene calls are TRBV7-9 and TRBJ2-7; TRBD1 aligns across 7 bases. Germline CDR1 and CDR2: SEHNR and FQNEAQ (reference sequence). With 5 bases clipped from V and 0 bases from J, the junction kept 4 bases outside the gene matches. The CDR3 length is 14 residues.

The rearrangement uses TRBV9 and TRBJ2-3; D is possibly TRBD1 or TRBD2 (6 bases each). The V and J ends lost 6 bases and 2 bases respectively, with 13 bases between them. The V gene's germline CDR1 is SGDLS and CDR2 YYNGEE. There are 14 residues in the CDR3. The CDR3 is CASNKGGSTDTQYF. CDR3 coding DNA: TGTGCCAGCAATAAGGGGGGATCCACAGATACGCAGTATTTT.

The rearrangement links TRBV11-2 to TRBJ2-3; 12 bases match TRBD2. This CDR3 has 16 amino acids. The V and J ends lost 6 bases and 2 bases, in that order; junction bases with no gene match: 6. The germline CDR1 and CDR2 sequences are SGHAT and FQNNGV. The CDR3 sequence: CASSHTSGGLTDTQYF. DNA for the CDR3: TGTGCCAGCAGTCATACTAGCGGGGGGCTCACAGATACGCAGTATTTT.

The genes are TRBV5-8 and TRBJ2-5, with TRBD2 matching 14 bases. This CDR3 comprises 17 residues. Germline V lookup: CDR1 SGHTS, CDR2 YDEGEE. J was trimmed by 4 bases and V by 0 bases; bases with no gene match: 5. This CDR3 reads CASSLGTSGGPRETQYF. CDR3 DNA: TGTGCCAGCAGCTTGGGGACTAGCGGGGGGCCCCGAGAGACCCAGTACTTC.

V usage is TRBV14 and J usage is TRBJ1-6, with 8 bases matching TRBD1. CDR3 length: 15 residues. Trimming removed 1 base from V and 9 bases from J; junction bases left unmatched: 5. CDR1 SGHDN and CDR2 FVKESK come from the germline V gene. CDR3 nucleotide sequence: TGTGCCAGCAGCCAAGGACAGGGGCCTCTTTCACCCCTCCACTTT. It yields the protein CASSQGQGPLSPLHF.

The chain carries TRBV5-1 and TRBJ2-4; 8 nucleotides match TRBD2. The length of the CDR3 is 19 residues. Trimming cost V 1 base and J 0 bases; bases outside gene matches: 12. Germline loops: CDR1 SGHRS, CDR2 YFSETQ. CDR3 protein: CASSLFLSGVPGAKNIQYF. The CDR3 DNA sequence: TGCGCCAGCAGCTTGTTCCTTAGCGGGGTTCCCGGAGCCAAAAACATTCAGTACTTC.